The 5 T cell receptor beta chains reported below all come from one sample, sequenced in a study of blood T cells in healthy people across ages. Primers used in a second PCR of roughly 6 to 11 cycles were a sample-barcoded 5' primer and a J-beta primer mix. TCRdb analysed the 5' RACE reads with MiXCR anew, one entry per CDR3 protein. The table has approximately 820,000 distinct CDR3 sequences, 40% to 50% seen once. The sequencing sample was made of blood. The source of these receptors is a man in his sixties in good health.

This chain links TRBV6-2 or TRBV6-3 with TRBJ1-6; 9 nucleotides match TRBD1. The trim removed 9 bases at V and 7 bases at J, leaving 4 bases unmatched. This CDR3 is 13 amino acids long. Germline CDR1 MNHEY, CDR2 SVGEGT. CDR3 in DNA: TGTGCCAGTAACGACAGGGGGAATTCACCCCTCCACTTT. Translated: CASNDRGNSPLHF.

The chain carries TRBV9 and TRBJ2-4; 10 positions agree with TRBD2. The end of the DNA aligns better with TRBJ2-7, so the J call may be wrong. The CDR3 totals 16 residues. CDR1 SGDLS and CDR2 YYNGEE come from the germline V gene. Here the CDR3 reads CASSVLAGASSYEQYF. CDR3 DNA sequence: TGTGCCAGCAGCGTACTAGCGGGAGCGAGCTCCTACGAGCAGTACTTC.

A few counts support this clonotype. The gene calls are TRBV25-1 and TRBJ1-4; no reliable D call. Germline V gene lookup returns CDR1 MGHDK and CDR2 SYGVNS. The V and J ends lost 1 base and 2 bases respectively, with 11 bases between them. The CDR3 runs to 16 residues. CDR3 DNA: TGTGCCAGCAGTGAATCGGGTGGGTCGACTAATGAAAAACTGTTTTTT. Protein sequence: CASSESGGSTNEKLFF.

V is TRBV10-3 and J is TRBJ2-5; a weak D match, TRBD1 (6 bases). The J call could be wrong; TRBJ2-7 is a better fit for the DNA end. Germline V gives CDR1 ENHRY, CDR2 SYGVKD. The CDR3 runs to 13 residues. The CDR3 region is CAIRPRTAYEQYF. The CDR3 region has the DNA TGTGCCATCAGGCCAAGGACAGCTTACGAGCAGTACTTC.

J is TRBJ2-1 and V is TRBV5-1; 7 positions match TRBD2. The DNA end favors TRBJ2-7, so the J call may be wrong. The CDR3 consists of 17 residues. Germline V gene data show CDR1 as SGHRS and CDR2 as YFSETQ. CDR3 loop: CASTPGILAVIPNEQYF. For the CDR3, the DNA is TGCGCCAGCACCCCCGGGATTCTAGCGGTAATACCCAATGAGCAGTACTTC.